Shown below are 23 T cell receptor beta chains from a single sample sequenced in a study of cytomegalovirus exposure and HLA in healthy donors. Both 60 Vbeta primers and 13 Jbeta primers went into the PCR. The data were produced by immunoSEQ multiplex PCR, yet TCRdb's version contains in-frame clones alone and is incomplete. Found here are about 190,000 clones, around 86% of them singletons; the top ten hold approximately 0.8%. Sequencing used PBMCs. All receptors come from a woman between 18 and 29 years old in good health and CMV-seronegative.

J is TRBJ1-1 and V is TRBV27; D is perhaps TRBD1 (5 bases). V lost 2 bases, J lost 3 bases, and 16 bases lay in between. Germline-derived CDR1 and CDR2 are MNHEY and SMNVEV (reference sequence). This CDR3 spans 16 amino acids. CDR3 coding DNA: TGTGCCAGCAGTTTAATGGGGGTAAGGAGGGACACTGAAGCTTTCTTT. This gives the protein CASSLMGVRRDTEAFF.

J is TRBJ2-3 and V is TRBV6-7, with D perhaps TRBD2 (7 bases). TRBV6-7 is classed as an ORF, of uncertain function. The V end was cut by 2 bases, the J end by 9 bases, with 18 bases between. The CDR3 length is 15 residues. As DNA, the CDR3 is TGTGCCAGCAGTTACACACCCGCGGGGGCGCGCACGCAGTATTTT. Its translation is CASSYTPAGARTQYF.

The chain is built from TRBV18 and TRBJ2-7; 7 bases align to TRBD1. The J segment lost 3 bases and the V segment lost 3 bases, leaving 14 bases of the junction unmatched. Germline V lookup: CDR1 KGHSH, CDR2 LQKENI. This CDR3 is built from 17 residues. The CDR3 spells CASSPLGPGTVNYEQYF. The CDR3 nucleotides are TGTGCCAGCTCACCCTTAGGGCCCGGGACAGTAAACTACGAGCAGTACTTC.

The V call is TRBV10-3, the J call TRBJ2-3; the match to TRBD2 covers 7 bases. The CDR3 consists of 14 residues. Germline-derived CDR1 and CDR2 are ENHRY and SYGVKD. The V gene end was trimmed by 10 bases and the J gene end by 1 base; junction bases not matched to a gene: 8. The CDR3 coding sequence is TGTGCCAACGCAGCGGGAACCGGCACAGATACGCAGTATTTT. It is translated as CANAAGTGTDTQYF.

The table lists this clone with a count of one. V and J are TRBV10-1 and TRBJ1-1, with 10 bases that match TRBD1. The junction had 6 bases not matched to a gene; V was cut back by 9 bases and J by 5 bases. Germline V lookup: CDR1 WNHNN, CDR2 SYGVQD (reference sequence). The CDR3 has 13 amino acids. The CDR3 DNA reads TGCGCCAGTTCGACAGGGGGCGTTACTGAAGCTTTCTTT. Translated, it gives CASSTGGVTEAFF.

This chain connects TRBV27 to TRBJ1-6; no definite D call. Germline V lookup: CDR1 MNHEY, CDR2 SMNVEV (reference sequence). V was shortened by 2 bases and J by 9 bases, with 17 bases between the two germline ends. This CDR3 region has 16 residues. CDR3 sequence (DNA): TGTGCCAGCAGTTTAGCGATGCGGGGATCGGGTTCACCCCTCCACTTT. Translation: CASSLAMRGSGSPLHF.

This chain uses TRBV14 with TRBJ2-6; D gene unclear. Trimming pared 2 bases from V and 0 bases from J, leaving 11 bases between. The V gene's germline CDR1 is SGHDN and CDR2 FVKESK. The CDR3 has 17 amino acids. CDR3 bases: TGTGCCAGCAGCCAACCAGAAGTTTCCTCTGGGGCCAACGTCCTGACTTTC. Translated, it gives CASSQPEVSSGANVLTF.

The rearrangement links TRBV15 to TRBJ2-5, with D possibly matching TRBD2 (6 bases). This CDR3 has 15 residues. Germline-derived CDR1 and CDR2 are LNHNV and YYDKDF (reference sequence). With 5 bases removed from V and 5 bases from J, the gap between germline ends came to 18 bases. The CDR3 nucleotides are TGTGCCACCAGCCACTCGGGAGCGGTCGGTGAGACCCAGTACTTC. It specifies CATSHSGAVGETQYF.

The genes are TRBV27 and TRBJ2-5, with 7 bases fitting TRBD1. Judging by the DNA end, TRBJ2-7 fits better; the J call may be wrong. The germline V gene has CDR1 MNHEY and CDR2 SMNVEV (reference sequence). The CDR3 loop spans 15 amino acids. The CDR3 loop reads CASSKLTGLLYEQYF. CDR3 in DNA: TGTGCCAGCAGCAAATTGACAGGGTTACTCTACGAGCAGTACTTC.

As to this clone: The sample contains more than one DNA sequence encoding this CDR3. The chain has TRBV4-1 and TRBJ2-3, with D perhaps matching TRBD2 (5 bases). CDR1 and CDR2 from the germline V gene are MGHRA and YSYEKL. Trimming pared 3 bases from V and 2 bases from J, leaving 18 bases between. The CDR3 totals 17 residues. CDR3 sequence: CASSQNGPSSHTDTQYF. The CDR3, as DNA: TGCGCCAGCAGCCAGAACGGGCCTAGCTCACACACAGATACGCAGTATTTT.

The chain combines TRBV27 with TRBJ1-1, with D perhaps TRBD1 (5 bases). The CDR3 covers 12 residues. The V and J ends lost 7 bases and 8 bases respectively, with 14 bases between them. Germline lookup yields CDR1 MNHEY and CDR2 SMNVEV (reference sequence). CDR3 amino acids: CASIQAGREAFF. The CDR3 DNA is TGTGCCAGCATTCAGGCAGGGAGGGAAGCTTTCTTT.

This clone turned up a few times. The DNA of the CDR3 is TGTGCCACCAGCAGAGATGTGGCTGGCGGCTATGGCTACACCTTC. This sequence encodes CATSRDVAGGYGYTF. The gene calls are TRBV15 and TRBJ1-2, with unresolved D. Trimming removed 0 bases at V and 4 bases at J, with 12 bases between. This CDR3 region has 15 residues. CDR1 and CDR2 (germline): LNHNV, YYDKDF (reference sequence).

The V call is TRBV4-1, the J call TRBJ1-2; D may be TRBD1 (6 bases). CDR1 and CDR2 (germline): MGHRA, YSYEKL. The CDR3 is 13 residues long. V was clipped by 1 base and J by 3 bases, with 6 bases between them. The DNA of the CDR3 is TGCGCCAGCAGCCAAGGACAGGACTATGGCTACACCTTC. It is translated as CASSQGQDYGYTF.

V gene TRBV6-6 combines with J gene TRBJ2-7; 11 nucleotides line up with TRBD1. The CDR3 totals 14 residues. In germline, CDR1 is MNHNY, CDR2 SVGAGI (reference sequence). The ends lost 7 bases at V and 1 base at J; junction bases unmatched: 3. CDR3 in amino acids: CASTGTGGSYEQYF. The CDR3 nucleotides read TGTGCCAGCACCGGGACAGGGGGATCCTACGAGCAGTACTTC.

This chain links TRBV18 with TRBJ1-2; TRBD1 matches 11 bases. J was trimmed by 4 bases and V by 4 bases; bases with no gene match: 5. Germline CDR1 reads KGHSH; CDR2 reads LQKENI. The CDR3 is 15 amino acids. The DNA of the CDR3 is TGTGCCAGCTCACAGTCCGGACAGGGGGCCTATGGCTACACCTTC. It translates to CASSQSGQGAYGYTF. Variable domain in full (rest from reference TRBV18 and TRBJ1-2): NAGVMQNPRHLVRRRGQEARLRCSPMKGHSHVYWYRQLPEEGLKFMVYLQKENIIDESGMPKERFSAEFPKEGPSILRIQQVVRGDSAAYFCASSQSGQGAYGYTFGSGTRLTVV.

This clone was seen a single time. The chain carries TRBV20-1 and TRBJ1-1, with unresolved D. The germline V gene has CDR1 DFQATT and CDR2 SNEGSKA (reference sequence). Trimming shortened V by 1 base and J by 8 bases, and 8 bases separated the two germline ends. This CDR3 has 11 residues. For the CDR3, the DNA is TGCAGTGCTAGAGGCGCGGGCGAAGCTTTCTTT. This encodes CSARGAGEAFF.

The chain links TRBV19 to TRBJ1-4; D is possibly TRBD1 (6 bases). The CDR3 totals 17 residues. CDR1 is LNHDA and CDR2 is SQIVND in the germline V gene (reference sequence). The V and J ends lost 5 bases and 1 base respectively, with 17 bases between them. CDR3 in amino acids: CASSRQGRPGTNEKLFF. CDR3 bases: TGTGCCAGTAGTCGCCAGGGGCGCCCCGGAACTAATGAAAAACTGTTTTTT.

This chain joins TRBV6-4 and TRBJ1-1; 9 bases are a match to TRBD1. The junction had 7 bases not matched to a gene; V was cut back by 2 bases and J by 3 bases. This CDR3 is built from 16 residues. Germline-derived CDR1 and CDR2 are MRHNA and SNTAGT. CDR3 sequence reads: CASSDRQGGAHTEAFF. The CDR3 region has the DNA TGTGCCAGCAGTGACCGACAGGGGGGGGCGCACACTGAAGCTTTCTTT.

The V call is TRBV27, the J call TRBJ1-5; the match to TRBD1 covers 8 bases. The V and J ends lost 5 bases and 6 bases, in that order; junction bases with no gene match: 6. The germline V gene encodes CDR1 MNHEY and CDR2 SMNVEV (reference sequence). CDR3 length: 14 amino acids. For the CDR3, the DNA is TGTGCCAGCAGTCCCCGGACAGGGAGTCAGCCCCAGCATTTT. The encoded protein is CASSPRTGSQPQHF.

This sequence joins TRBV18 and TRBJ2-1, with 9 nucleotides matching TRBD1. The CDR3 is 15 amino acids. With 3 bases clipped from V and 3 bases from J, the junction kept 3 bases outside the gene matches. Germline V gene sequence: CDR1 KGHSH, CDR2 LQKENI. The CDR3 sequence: CASSPTGGGYNEQFF. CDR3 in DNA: TGTGCCAGCTCACCCACAGGGGGCGGCTACAATGAGCAGTTCTTC.

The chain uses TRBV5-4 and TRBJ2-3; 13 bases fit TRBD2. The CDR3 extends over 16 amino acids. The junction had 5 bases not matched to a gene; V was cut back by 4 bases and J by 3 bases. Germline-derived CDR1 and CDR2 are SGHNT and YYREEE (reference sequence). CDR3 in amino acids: CASSRTSGSRTDTQYF. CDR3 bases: TGTGCCAGCAGCCGGACTAGCGGGAGTAGGACAGATACGCAGTATTTT.

The CDR3 DNA sequence: TGTGCCATCAGTCCGGGACAGGGTTTCGATGAGCAGTTCTTC. Protein: CAISPGQGFDEQFF. This chain connects TRBV10-3 to TRBJ2-1; 9 bases map to TRBD1. With 5 bases clipped from V and 8 bases from J, the junction kept 7 bases outside the gene matches. There are 14 residues in the CDR3. Germline CDR1 reads ENHRY; CDR2 reads SYGVKD.

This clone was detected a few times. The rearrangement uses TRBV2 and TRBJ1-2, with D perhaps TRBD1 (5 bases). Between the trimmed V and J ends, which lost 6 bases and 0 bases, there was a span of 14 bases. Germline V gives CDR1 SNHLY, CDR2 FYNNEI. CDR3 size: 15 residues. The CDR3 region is CASSPTGETNYGYTF. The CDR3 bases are TGTGCCAGCAGCCCTACGGGGGAGACTAACTATGGCTACACCTTC. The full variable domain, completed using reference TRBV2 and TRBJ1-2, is EPEVTQTPSHQVTQMGQEVILRCVPISNHLYFYWYRQILGQKVEFLVSFYNNEISEKSEIFDDQFSVERPDGSNFTLKIRSTKLEDSAMYFCASSPTGETNYGYTFGSGTRLTVV.